The 12 T cell receptor beta chains below all came from one sample that was sequenced in a study of T cell responses to AZD1222 COVID-19 vaccine. Assay: immunoSEQ multiplex PCR; the TCRdb copy retains only in-frame clones and omits some. The table has roughly 150,000 clones, 93% seen once. The sample consisted of peripheral blood, taken on day 0 of AZD1222 vaccination. These receptors came from an adult in good health.

DNA of the CDR3: TGCAGCGTTGCAGGTCGGGGTGGAAATGGCTACACCTTC. Protein product: CSVAGRGGNGYTF. The chain recombines TRBV29-1 with TRBJ1-2; no clear D gene. The CDR3 has 13 amino acids. Germline loops: CDR1 SQVTM, CDR2 ANQGSEA. Trimming removed 4 bases at V and 6 bases at J, with 15 bases between.

The sample holds a few counts of this clone. V is TRBV9 and J is TRBJ2-7; the match to TRBD1 covers 9 bases. The CDR3 has 15 residues. Unmatched junction bases numbered 8, after V lost 4 bases and J lost 3 bases. Germline values: CDR1 SGDLS, CDR2 YYNGEE. CDR3 residues: CASSPGTGPNYEQYF. The DNA of the CDR3 is TGTGCCAGCAGCCCCGGGACAGGGCCTAACTACGAGCAGTACTTC.

The rearrangement uses TRBV27 and TRBJ1-6; D perhaps matches TRBD1 (6 bases). Germline V CDR1 and CDR2: MNHEY, SMNVEV (reference sequence). Trimming took 1 base from V and 5 from J, leaving 18 bases between them. The CDR3 length is 18 residues. The CDR3 sequence: CASSLYGAGGPNNSPLHF. DNA for the CDR3: TGTGCCAGCAGTTTATACGGGGCGGGGGGCCCAAATAATTCACCCCTCCACTTT.

The V and J genes are TRBV27 and TRBJ2-3, with D perhaps TRBD2 (6 bases). With 5 bases removed from V and 2 bases from J, the gap between germline ends came to 11 bases. This CDR3 spans 14 amino acids. Germline CDR1 is MNHEY and CDR2 is SMNVEV (reference sequence). DNA for the CDR3: TGTGCCAGCAGTCATGGGAGGCTCACAGATACGCAGTATTTT. This gives the protein CASSHGRLTDTQYF.

The chain uses TRBV7-9 and TRBJ1-2; D might be TRBD1 (5 bases). Trimming cost V 4 bases and J 6 bases, with 6 bases left between them. The V gene's germline CDR1 is SEHNR and CDR2 FQNEAQ (reference sequence). CDR3 size: 11 residues. The CDR3 region has the DNA TGTGCCAGCAGCTCCAGGGATGGCTACACCTTC. It translates to CASSSRDGYTF.

CDR3 nucleotides: TGTGCCTCTACCGGACTAGCGGGAGTCTACGAGCAGTACTTC. Translated: CASTGLAGVYEQYF. V gene TRBV30 combines with J gene TRBJ2-7; 13 bases map to TRBD2. Germline CDR1 and CDR2: GTSNPN and SVGIG (reference sequence). The CDR3 has 14 residues. Trimming at V came to 7 bases and at J to 3 bases, leaving 6 bases not matched to a gene.

CDR3 in amino acids: CASSQDGADLTYEQYF. The DNA of the CDR3 is TGCGCCAGCAGCCAAGATGGGGCAGACTTAACCTACGAGCAGTACTTC. The chain is built from TRBV4-1 and TRBJ2-7, with D possibly TRBD1 on 5 matching bases. Trimming shortened V by 0 bases and J by 2 bases, and 14 bases separated the two germline ends. The CDR3 is 16 amino acids. Germline CDR1 and CDR2: MGHRA and YSYEKL.

The gene calls are TRBV2 and TRBJ1-2, with a tentative D call TRBD1 (6 bases). Germline values: CDR1 SNHLY, CDR2 FYNNEI. This CDR3 is built from 13 residues. Deletions cut 4 bases from V and 6 bases from J, with 12 bases between. CDR3 coding DNA: TGTGCCAGCAGTGTAACAGGGCGGGATGGCTACACCTTC. Translating gives CASSVTGRDGYTF. Using reference TRBV2 and TRBJ1-2 for the parts outside the CDR3, the full variable domain is EPEVTQTPSHQVTQMGQEVILRCVPISNHLYFYWYRQILGQKVEFLVSFYNNEISEKSEIFDDQFSVERPDGSNFTLKIRSTKLEDSAMYFCASSVTGRDGYTFGSGTRLTVV.

The chain combines TRBV10-3 with TRBJ1-1; D may be TRBD1 (6 bases). CDR3 length: 13 amino acids. V was trimmed by 6 bases and J by 5 bases, leaving 13 bases between them. The germline V gene has CDR1 ENHRY and CDR2 SYGVKD. CDR3 sequence: CAISLQGETEAFF. CDR3 sequence (DNA): TGTGCCATCAGCCTACAGGGAGAGACTGAAGCTTTCTTT.

The chain combines TRBV12-3 or TRBV12-4 with TRBJ1-1, with D tentatively TRBD1 (6 bases). V was cut by 5 bases and J by 6 bases, with 13 bases left in between. The CDR3 covers 13 residues. CDR3 nucleotide sequence: TGTGCCAGCAGTCAGATGACAGGAGCTGAAGCTTTCTTT. This sequence encodes CASSQMTGAEAFF.

The CDR3 sequence: CASSEGTGNPPHEQYF. The DNA for the CDR3 is TGTGCCAGCAGCGAGGGGACAGGGAACCCCCCCCACGAGCAGTACTTC. The chain has TRBV9 and TRBJ2-7, with 9 bases identical to TRBD1. Looked up from germline, CDR1 is SGDLS and CDR2 is YYNGEE. With 3 bases clipped from V and 5 bases from J, the junction kept 12 bases outside the gene matches. The CDR3 has 16 residues.

This sequence joins TRBV7-9 and TRBJ1-1; D unclear. CDR3 length equals 13 residues. Germline CDR1 reads SEHNR; CDR2 reads FQNEAQ (reference sequence). V dropped 3 bases and J dropped 7 bases, with 12 bases sitting between them. The CDR3 bases are TGTGCCAGCAGCTTTAAAGGCGAGCTTGAAGCTTTCTTT. Translated: CASSFKGELEAFF.